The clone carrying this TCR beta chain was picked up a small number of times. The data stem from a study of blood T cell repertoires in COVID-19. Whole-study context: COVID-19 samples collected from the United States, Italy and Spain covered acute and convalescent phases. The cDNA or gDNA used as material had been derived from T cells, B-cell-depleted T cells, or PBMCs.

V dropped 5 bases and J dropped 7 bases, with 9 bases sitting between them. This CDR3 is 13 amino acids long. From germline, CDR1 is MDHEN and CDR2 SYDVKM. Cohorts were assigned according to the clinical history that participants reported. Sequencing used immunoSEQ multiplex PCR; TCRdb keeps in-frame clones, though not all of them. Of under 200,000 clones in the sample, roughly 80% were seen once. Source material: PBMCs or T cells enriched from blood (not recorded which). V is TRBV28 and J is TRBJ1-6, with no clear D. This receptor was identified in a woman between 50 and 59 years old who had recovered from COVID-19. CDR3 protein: CASSPLRNSPLHF. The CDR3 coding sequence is TGTGCCAGCAGTCCTCTGCGAAATTCACCCCTCCACTTT.